This is a list of T cell receptor beta chains from one sample in a study of cytomegalovirus exposure and HLA in healthy donors. The table came from immunoSEQ multiplex PCR; TCRdb's copy has only in-frame clones and leaves some out. Among 100,000 to 150,000 clones listed, over 60% were seen once. Material for sequencing was PBMCs. The receptors shown here come from a woman aged 40-49 years in good health and CMV-seropositive. The CDR3 runs from the conserved cysteine through the conserved F or W. D genes are given only for firm matches. Some rows mark clone size as missing; the rest say once, few, many or name a class of expanded clone.

CDR3 protein	CDR3 DNA	D gene	clone size	V gene	J gene
CARHEPPGGRTDTQYF	TGCGCCAGACATGAGCCACCAGGGGGCAGGACAGATACGCAGTATTTT	TRBD1	-	TRBV10-1	TRBJ2-3
CASSQVTAYEQYF	TGTGCCAGCAGCCAAGTCACAGCCTACGAGCAGTACTTC	-	-	TRBV14	TRBJ2-7
CASSYGPAGFEYF	TGTGCCAGCAGTTACGGCCCCGCGGGATTTGAGTACTTC	-	few	TRBV6-5	TRBJ2-7
CASSRAGLEETQYF	TGTGCCAGCAGCAGAGCCGGACTAGAAGAGACCCAGTACTTC	TRBD2	-	TRBV5-6	TRBJ2-5
CASSQDGGASWGNIQYF	TGCGCCAGCAGCCAAGATGGGGGCGCTAGTTGGGGGAACATTCAGTACTTC	-	-	TRBV4-1	TRBJ2-4
CASREGPPTNEKLFF	TGTGCCAGCCGGGAGGGCCCACCAACTAATGAAAAACTGTTTTTT	-	few	TRBV2	TRBJ1-4
CATSRAVGTGGARQYF	TGTGCCACCAGCAGAGCGGTCGGGACAGGGGGCGCGAGGCAGTACTTC	TRBD1	-	TRBV15	TRBJ2-7
CASSESGGLIHIYNEQFF	TGTGCCAGCAGTGAATCGGGGGGACTCATTCATATCTACAATGAGCAGTTCTTC	TRBD2	-	TRBV6-1	TRBJ2-1
CASSRDSSTDTQYF	TGTGCCAGCAGTAGGGACTCAAGCACAGATACGCAGTATTTT	-	-	TRBV6-1	TRBJ2-3
CAISALAGENGELFF	TGTGCCATCAGTGCGCTAGCGGGAGAAAACGGGGAGCTGTTTTTT	TRBD2	-	TRBV10-3	TRBJ2-2
CASSGQGDTEAFF	TGCGCCAGCAGTGGACAGGGTGACACTGAAGCTTTCTTT	TRBD1	-	TRBV5-1	TRBJ1-1
CAWTGHSHGNTIYF	TGTGCCTGGACTGGACACTCACATGGAAACACCATATATTTT	-	-	TRBV30	TRBJ1-3
CASHQGHLNTEAFF	TGTGCCAGCCATCAGGGACATTTGAACACTGAAGCTTTCTTT	-	-	TRBV2	TRBJ1-1
CASSQTTSSTDTQYF	TGTGCCAGCAGCCAGACGACATCTAGCACAGATACGCAGTATTTT	-	few	TRBV14	TRBJ2-3
CASSYDGTGNNYGYTF	TGTGCCAGCAGTTACGATGGGACAGGGAATAACTATGGCTACACCTTC	TRBD1	-	TRBV6-5	TRBJ1-2
CSGGGSASGNEQFF	TGCAGCGGGGGGGGCAGTGCTAGCGGTAATGAGCAGTTCTTC	-	-	TRBV29-1	TRBJ2-1
CASSAGGGNQPQHF	TGCGCCAGCAGCGCAGGGGGCGGCAATCAGCCCCAGCATTTT	TRBD1	-	TRBV5-1	TRBJ1-5
CASSFRTMNTEAFF	TGTGCCAGCAGCTTTAGGACTATGAACACTGAAGCTTTCTTT	-	-	TRBV7-9	TRBJ1-1
CASSSGTTEVAFF	TGTGCCAGCAGCTCCGGGACAACCGAAGTAGCTTTCTTT	-	-	TRBV7-9	TRBJ1-1
CASSERVVSQPQHF	TGTGCCAGCAGTGAACGGGTGGTGAGTCAGCCCCAGCATTTT	-	-	TRBV2	TRBJ1-5
CASSAGAGYEQYF	TGCGCCAGCAGTGCGGGAGCTGGGTACGAGCAGTACTTC	-	-	TRBV10-1	TRBJ2-7
CASTAWGGLSYEQYF	TGTGCCAGCACTGCCTGGGGGGGCCTTTCCTACGAGCAGTACTTC	-	-	TRBV13	TRBJ2-7
CAQTGSGYGYTF	TGTGCCCAAACAGGGTCGGGGTATGGCTACACCTTC	-	-	TRBV30	TRBJ1-2
CASSARDRGITEAFF	TGTGCCAGCAGTGCCCGGGACAGGGGGATTACTGAAGCTTTCTTT	TRBD1	-	TRBV6-1	TRBJ1-1
CASKAGTGVLYGQYF	TGTGCCAGCAAGGCCGGTACTGGAGTCCTCTACGGGCAGTACTTC	-	-	TRBV27	TRBJ2-7
CASRPSVGTGANVLTF	TGTGCCAGCAGACCTAGCGTAGGGACTGGGGCCAACGTCCTGACTTTC	-	-	TRBV28	TRBJ2-6
CASSGRVGKNTGELFF	TGCGCCAGCAGCGGCCGGGTCGGAAAGAACACCGGGGAGCTGTTTTTT	-	once	TRBV5-1	TRBJ2-2
CASSLGGVRGAEAFF	TGTGCCAGCAGCTTAGGTGGGGTAAGGGGCGCTGAAGCTTTCTTT	-	few	TRBV7-8	TRBJ1-1
CASSPGQGAGNTIYF	TGTGCCAGCAGCCCGGGACAGGGGGCAGGAAACACCATATATTTT	TRBD1	-	TRBV7-3	TRBJ1-3
CAWSLGASGVWEKLFF	TGTGCCTGGAGTTTGGGAGCCTCAGGGGTCTGGGAAAAACTGTTTTTT	-	few	TRBV30	TRBJ1-4
CASRDPGGGQYF	TGTGCCAGCAGAGACCCAGGGGGCGGGCAGTATTTT	TRBD1	once	TRBV6-6	TRBJ2-3
CASSPGTANTEAFF	TGTGCCAGCAGCCCTGGGACAGCCAACACTGAAGCTTTCTTT	TRBD1	-	TRBV11-2	TRBJ1-1
CASSQDLSWRGLYGYTF	TGTGCCAGCAGCCAAGATCTTTCGTGGAGGGGACTCTATGGCTACACCTTC	-	-	TRBV14	TRBJ1-2
CASNDQTGRNYGYTF	TGTGCCAGCAACGACCAGACAGGACGCAACTATGGCTACACCTTC	-	-	TRBV28	TRBJ1-2
CASSLGATGANVLTF	TGTGCCAGCAGTCTGGGGGCTACTGGGGCCAACGTCCTGACTTTC	-	-	TRBV28	TRBJ2-6
CASSLGTSGLDEQYF	TGCGCCAGCAGCTTGGGGACTAGCGGCCTTGACGAGCAGTACTTC	TRBD2	-	TRBV5-1	TRBJ2-7
CASSKTATNEKLFF	TGTGCCAGTAGTAAGACAGCCACTAATGAAAAACTGTTTTTT	-	-	TRBV19	TRBJ1-4
CASSSGQGDNEQFF	TGTGCCAGCAGTTCGGGACAGGGGGACAATGAGCAGTTCTTC	TRBD1	-	TRBV28	TRBJ2-1
CASSLVGYRNNEQFF	TGTGCCAGCAGCTTGGTCGGTTACCGAAACAATGAGCAGTTCTTC	-	-	TRBV5-8	TRBJ2-1
CASNPGGVITEAFF	TGTGCCAGCAACCCCGGGGGGGTGATTACTGAAGCTTTCTTT	-	-	TRBV27	TRBJ1-1
CASSFARTDTQYF	TGTGCCAGCAGTTTTGCGCGCACAGATACGCAGTATTTT	-	-	TRBV27	TRBJ2-3
CASSIMDKNNEQFF	TGTGCCAGTAGTATTATGGACAAAAACAATGAGCAGTTCTTC	-	-	TRBV19	TRBJ2-1
CASSLGQSSGNTIYF	TGTGCCAGCAGCTTGGGACAGTCCTCTGGAAACACCATATATTTT	-	-	TRBV5-6	TRBJ1-3
CASSLVGLNNSPLHF	TGTGCCAGCAGCTTAGTTGGGCTCAATAATTCACCCCTCCACTTT	-	-	TRBV7-8	TRBJ1-6
CASIGGVYNEQFF	TGTGCCAGCATCGGGGGTGTATACAATGAGCAGTTCTTC	-	-	TRBV6-1	TRBJ2-1
CASSKGQLMNTEAFF	TGTGCCAGCAGCAAGGGACAGCTCATGAACACTGAAGCTTTCTTT	TRBD1	-	TRBV5-8	TRBJ1-1
CASSPGAATSYEQYF	TGTGCCAGCTCACCGGGAGCGGCTACCTCCTACGAGCAGTACTTC	-	-	TRBV18	TRBJ2-7